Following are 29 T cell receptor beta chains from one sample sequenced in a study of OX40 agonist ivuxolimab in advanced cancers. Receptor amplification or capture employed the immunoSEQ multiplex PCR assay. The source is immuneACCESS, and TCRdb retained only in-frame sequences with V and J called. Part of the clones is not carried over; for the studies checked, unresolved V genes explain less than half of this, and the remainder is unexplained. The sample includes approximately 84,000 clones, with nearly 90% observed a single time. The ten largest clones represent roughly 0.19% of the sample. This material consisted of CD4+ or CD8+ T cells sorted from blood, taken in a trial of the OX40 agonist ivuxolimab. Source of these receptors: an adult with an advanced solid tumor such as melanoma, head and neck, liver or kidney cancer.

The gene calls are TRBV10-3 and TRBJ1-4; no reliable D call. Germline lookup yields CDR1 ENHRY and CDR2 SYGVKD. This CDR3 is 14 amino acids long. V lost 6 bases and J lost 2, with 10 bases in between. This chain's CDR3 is CAIRNAATNEKLFF. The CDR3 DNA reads TGTGCCATCAGAAACGCTGCTACTAATGAAAAACTGTTTTTT.

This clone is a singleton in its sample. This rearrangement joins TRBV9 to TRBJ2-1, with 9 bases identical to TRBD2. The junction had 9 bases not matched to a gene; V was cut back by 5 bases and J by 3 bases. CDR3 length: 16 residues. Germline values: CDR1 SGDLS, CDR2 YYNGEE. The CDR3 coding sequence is TGTGCCAGCAGACCCTCGACTAGCGGCCACTACAATGAGCAGTTCTTC. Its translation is CASRPSTSGHYNEQFF.

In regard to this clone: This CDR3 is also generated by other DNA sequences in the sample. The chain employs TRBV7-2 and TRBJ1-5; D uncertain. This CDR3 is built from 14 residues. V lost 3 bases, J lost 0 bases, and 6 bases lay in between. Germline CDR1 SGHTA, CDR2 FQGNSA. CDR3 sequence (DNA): TGTGCCAGCAGCTTGGACGGTAGCAATCAGCCCCAGCATTTT. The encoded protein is CASSLDGSNQPQHF.

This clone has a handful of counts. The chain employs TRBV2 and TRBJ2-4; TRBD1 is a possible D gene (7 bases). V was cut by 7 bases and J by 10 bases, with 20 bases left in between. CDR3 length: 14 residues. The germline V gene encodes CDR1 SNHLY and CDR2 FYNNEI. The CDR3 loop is CASTGRTGNAIQYF. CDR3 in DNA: TGTGCCAGCACTGGGAGGACAGGCAATGCTATTCAGTACTTC.

The CDR3 loop reads CASSREGLADNEQFF. The CDR3 DNA reads TGCGCCAGCAGCCGAGAGGGACTAGCGGACAATGAGCAGTTCTTC. The V call is TRBV4-3, the J call TRBJ2-1; 11 bases are shared with TRBD2. This CDR3 has 15 amino acids. J was trimmed by 5 bases and V by 4 bases; bases with no gene match: 4. Germline V lookup: CDR1 LGHNA, CDR2 YSLEER.

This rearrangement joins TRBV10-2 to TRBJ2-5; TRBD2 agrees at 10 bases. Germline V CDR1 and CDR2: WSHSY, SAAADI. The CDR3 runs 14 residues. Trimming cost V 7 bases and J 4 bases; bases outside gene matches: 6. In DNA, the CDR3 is TGCGCCAGCACTAAAGCGGGGGGGCGAGAGACCCAGTACTTC. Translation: CASTKAGGRETQYF.

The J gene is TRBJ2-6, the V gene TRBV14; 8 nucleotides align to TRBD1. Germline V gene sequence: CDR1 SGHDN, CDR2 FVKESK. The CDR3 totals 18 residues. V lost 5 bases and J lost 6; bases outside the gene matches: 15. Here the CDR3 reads CASSSTGQATLEANVLTF. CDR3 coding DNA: TGTGCCAGCAGCAGCACGGGACAGGCGACTCTGGAGGCCAACGTCCTGACTTTC.

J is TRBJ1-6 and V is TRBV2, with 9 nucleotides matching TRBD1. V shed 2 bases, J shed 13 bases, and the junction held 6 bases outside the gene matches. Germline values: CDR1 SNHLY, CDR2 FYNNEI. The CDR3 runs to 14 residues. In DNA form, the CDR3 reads TGTGCCAGCAGTGAATCGGGACAGGGCCCTCCCCTCCACTTT. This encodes CASSESGQGPPLHF.

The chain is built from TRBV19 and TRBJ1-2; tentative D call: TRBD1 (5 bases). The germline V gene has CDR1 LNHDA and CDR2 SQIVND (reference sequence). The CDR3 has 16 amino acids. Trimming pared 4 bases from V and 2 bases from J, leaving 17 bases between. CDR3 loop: CASSKRDGILNYGYTF. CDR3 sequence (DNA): TGTGCCAGTAGTAAAAGGGACGGGATCTTAAACTATGGCTACACCTTC.

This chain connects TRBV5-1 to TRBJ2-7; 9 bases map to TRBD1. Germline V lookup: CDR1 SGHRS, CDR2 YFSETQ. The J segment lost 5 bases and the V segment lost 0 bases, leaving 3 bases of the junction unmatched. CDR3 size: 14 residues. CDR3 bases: TGCGCCAGCAGCTTGGGGACAGGGGCCCACGAGCAGTACTTC. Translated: CASSLGTGAHEQYF.

This chain's CDR3 is CASSSLTGVYEQYF. CDR3 sequence (DNA): TGTGCCAGCAGTTCCCTGACAGGGGTCTACGAGCAGTACTTC. V is TRBV28 and J is TRBJ2-7; 8 bases are a match to TRBD1. V shed 4 bases, J shed 3 bases, and the junction held 5 bases outside the gene matches. The V gene's germline CDR1 is MDHEN and CDR2 SYDVKM. This CDR3 has 14 residues.

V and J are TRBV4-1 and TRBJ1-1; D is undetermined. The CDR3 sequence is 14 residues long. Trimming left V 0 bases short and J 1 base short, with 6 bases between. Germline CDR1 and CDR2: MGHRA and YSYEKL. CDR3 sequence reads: CASSQDTQNTEAFF. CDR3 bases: TGCGCCAGCAGCCAAGACACACAGAACACTGAAGCTTTCTTT.

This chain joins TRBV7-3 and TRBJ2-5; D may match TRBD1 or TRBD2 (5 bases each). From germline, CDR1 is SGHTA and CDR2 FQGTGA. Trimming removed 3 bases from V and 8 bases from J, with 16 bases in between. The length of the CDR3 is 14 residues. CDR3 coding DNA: TGTGCCAGCAGCTTTTACGGGGCCGGGGAAACCCAGTACTTC. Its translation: CASSFYGAGETQYF.

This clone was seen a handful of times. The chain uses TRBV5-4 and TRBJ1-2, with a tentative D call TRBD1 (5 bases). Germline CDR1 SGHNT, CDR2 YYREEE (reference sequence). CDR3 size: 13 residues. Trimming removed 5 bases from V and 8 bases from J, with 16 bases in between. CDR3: CASSQGRAEGYTF. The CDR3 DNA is TGTGCCAGCAGTCAGGGCAGGGCGGAAGGCTACACCTTC.

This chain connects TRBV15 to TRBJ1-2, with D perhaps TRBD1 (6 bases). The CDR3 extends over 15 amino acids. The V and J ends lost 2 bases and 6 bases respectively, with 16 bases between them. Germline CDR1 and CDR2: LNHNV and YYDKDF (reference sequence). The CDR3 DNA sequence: TGTGCCACCAGCAGAACTCGGACAGCTTGGGATGGCTACACCTTC. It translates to CATSRTRTAWDGYTF.

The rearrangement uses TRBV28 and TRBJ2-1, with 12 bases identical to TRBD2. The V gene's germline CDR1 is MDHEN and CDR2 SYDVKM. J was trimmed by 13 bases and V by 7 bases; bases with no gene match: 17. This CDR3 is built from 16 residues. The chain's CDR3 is CASTTVGSSGRAPQFF. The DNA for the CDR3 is TGTGCCAGCACTACTGTAGGATCTAGCGGGAGGGCCCCCCAGTTCTTC.

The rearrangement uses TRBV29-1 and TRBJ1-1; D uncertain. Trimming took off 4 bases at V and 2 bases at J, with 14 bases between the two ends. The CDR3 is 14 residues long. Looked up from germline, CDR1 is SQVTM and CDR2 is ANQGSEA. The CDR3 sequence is CSVVRTVPNTEAFF. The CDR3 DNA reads TGCAGCGTTGTCCGGACCGTACCCAACACTGAAGCTTTCTTT.

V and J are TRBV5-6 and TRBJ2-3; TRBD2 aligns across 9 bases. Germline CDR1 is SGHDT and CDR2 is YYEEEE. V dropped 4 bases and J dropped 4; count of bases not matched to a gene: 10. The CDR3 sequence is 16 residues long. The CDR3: CASSPPAGGRPDTQYF. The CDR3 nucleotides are TGTGCCAGCAGCCCCCCGGCGGGAGGGCGCCCAGATACGCAGTATTTT.

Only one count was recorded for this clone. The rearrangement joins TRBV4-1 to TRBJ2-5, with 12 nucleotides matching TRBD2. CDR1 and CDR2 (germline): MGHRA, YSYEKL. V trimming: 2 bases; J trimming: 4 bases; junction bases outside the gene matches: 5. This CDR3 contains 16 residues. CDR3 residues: CASSQSPSGRAETQYF. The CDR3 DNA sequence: TGCGCCAGCAGCCAATCTCCTAGCGGGAGGGCAGAGACCCAGTACTTC.

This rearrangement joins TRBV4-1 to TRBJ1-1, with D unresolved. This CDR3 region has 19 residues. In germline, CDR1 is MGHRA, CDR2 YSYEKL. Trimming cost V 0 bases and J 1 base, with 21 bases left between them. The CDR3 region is CASSQDIGSRSVGNTEAFF. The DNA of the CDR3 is TGCGCCAGCAGCCAAGATATAGGCAGTAGAAGCGTCGGGAACACTGAAGCTTTCTTT.

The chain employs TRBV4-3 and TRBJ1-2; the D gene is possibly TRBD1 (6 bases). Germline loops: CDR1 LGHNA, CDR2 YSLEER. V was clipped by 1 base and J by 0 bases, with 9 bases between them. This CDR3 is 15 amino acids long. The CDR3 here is CASSQGGASNYGYTF. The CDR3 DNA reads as TGCGCCAGCAGCCAAGGGGGGGCCTCTAACTATGGCTACACCTTC.

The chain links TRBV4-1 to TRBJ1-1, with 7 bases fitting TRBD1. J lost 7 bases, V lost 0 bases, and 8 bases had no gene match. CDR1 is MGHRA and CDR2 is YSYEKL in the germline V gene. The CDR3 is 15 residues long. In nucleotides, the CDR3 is TGCGCCAGCAGCCAAGACCCTCAGGGACAGAGTGAAGCTTTCTTT. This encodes CASSQDPQGQSEAFF.

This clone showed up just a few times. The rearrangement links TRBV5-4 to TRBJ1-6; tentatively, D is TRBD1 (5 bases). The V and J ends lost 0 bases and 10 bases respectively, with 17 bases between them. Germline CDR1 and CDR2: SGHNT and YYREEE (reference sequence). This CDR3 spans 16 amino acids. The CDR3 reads CASSLGFMGDGSPLHF. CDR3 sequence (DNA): TGTGCCAGCAGCTTGGGATTTATGGGGGATGGGTCACCCCTCCACTTT.

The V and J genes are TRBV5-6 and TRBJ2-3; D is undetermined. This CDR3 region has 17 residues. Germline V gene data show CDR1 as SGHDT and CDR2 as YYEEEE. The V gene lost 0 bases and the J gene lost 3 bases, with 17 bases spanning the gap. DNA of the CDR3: TGTGCCAGCAGCTTGGCGGTAAGGGAAAGGGTTACAGATACGCAGTATTTT. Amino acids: CASSLAVRERVTDTQYF.

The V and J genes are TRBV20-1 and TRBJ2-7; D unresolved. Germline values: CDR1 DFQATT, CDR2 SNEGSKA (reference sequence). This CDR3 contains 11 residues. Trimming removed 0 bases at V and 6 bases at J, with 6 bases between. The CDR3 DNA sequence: TGCAGTGCTAGAGATGTACGCGAGCAGTACTTC. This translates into CSARDVREQYF.

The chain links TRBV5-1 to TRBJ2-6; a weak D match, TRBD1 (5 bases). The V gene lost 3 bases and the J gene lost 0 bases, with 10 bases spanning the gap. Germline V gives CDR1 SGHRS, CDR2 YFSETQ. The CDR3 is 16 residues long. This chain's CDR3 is CASSSRALSGANVLTF. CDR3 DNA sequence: TGCGCCAGCAGCTCCAGGGCCCTCTCTGGGGCCAACGTCCTGACTTTC.

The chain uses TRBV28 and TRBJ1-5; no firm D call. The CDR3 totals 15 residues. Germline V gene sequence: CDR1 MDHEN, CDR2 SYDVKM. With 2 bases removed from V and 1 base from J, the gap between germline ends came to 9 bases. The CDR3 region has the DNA TGTGCCAGCAGTTTAAGCGGCAGAAGCAATCAGCCCCAGCATTTT. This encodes CASSLSGRSNQPQHF. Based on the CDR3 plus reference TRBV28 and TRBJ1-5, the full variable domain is DVKVTQSSRYLVKRTGEKVFLECVQDMDHENMFWYRQDPGLGLRLIYFSYDVKMKEKGDIPEGYSVSREKKERFSLILESASTNQTSMYLCASSLSGRSNQPQHFGDGTRLSIL.

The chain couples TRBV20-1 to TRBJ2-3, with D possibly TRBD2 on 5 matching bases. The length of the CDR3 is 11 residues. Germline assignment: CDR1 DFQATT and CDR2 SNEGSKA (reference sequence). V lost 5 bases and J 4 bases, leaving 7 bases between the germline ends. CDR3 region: CSAPLADTQYF. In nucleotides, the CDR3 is TGCAGTGCTCCACTAGCAGATACGCAGTATTTT.

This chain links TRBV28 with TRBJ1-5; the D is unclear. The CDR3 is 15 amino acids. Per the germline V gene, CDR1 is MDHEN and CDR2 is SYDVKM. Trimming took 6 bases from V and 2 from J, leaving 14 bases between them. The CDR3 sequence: CASSRNMDGNQPQHF. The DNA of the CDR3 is TGTGCCAGCAGCCGTAACATGGATGGCAATCAGCCCCAGCATTTT.